The source of this T cell receptor beta chain is a study of blood T cell repertoires in COVID-19 (dated by TCRdb to the early 2020s). Study-wide context: The collaborator samples originated in the United States, Italy and Spain and spanned the acute and convalescent phases of COVID-19. The material from the prospective study consisted of cDNA or gDNA derived from T cells, B-cell-depleted T cells, or PBMCs. Deeply sampled blood TCRbeta repertoires from subjects exposed to, actively infected with, or recovered from COVID-19 were included in the dataset. The repertoires were released in a freely available public database meant as a resource for research on the immune response to SARS-CoV-2. The samples were drawn from two sources: the first 160 participants of the ongoing ImmuneRACE study, and approximately 1,300 subjects contributed by 6 global collaborators. The sample metadata nearly always contained a de-identified subject ID, COVID-19 status, age in years and sex. Where HLA class I and class II types were available, the types were taken from metadata supplied by the sample provider, not from assay-based typing. Overall study results and their limits: The amount of clinical and demographic metadata varied by source and participant and was provided uncurated.

As concerns this clone: The specificity of this receptor is unknown. Base qualities are not at hand, and no much larger clone is one base apart.

Enrolling through a virtual design, the prospective study's participants ranged in age from roughly 18 to 89 years and lived across approximately 25 United States geographic areas. In the prospective study, participants were assigned to cohorts based on the clinical history participants reported in a screening survey and a study questionnaire. Exposed participants had been in contact with someone with a PCR-confirmed or clinician-diagnosed COVID-19 case within 2 weeks of study entry. Mobile phlebotomists in the prospective study collected whole blood, serum and a nasopharyngeal or oropharyngeal swab from every participant. Prospective study participants could optionally give additional blood draws and questionnaires over an approximately 2-month period. Blood samples from the prospective study were shipped frozen or at room temperature prior to DNA extraction. At the junction V is shortened by 0 bases and J by 0 bases; bases outside the gene matches: 4. The CDR1 and CDR2 encoded by the germline V gene are SQVTM and ANQGSEA. Including cysteine and phenylalanine, the CDR3 has 15 amino acids. Here the CDR3 DNA is all that survives: 45 bases in frame from base 1.

TCRbeta CDR3 regions were amplified from genomic DNA by means of the immunoSEQ Assay, a bias-controlled multiplex PCR. Concerning the study's data processing: Nucleated cell counts per sample were estimated from amplification of reference gene primers within the assay. To quantify the absolute abundance of each unique TCRbeta CDR3 rearrangement, sequence reads were collapsed and filtered. For each sample, productive Simpson clonality was calculated as the square root of Simpson's diversity index across productive rearrangements. TCRdb took over this immuneACCESS table, retaining in-frame rearrangements with V and J assigned. Such tables are incomplete; in checked studies, under half of the missing clones stem from an unresolved V gene, and the remainder is unexplained. The V and J calls and clone size are taken from that table; D and trimming were inferred from the DNA. The sample yields roughly 190,000 clones; 65% to 85% were counted once. The top ten hold 3% to 3.5% of the sample.

The chain is made from TRBV29-1 and TRBJ1-1; 7 central nucleotides agree with TRBD1. Sequencing input: PBMCs or T cells enriched from blood (not recorded which). This TCR came from a woman in her twenties or thirties who had been exposed to COVID-19. The CDR3 here reads CSVEDRQGLNTEAFF. In nucleotides, the sequence is TGCAGCGTTGAAGATAGACAGGGATTGAACACTGAAGCTTTCTTT.